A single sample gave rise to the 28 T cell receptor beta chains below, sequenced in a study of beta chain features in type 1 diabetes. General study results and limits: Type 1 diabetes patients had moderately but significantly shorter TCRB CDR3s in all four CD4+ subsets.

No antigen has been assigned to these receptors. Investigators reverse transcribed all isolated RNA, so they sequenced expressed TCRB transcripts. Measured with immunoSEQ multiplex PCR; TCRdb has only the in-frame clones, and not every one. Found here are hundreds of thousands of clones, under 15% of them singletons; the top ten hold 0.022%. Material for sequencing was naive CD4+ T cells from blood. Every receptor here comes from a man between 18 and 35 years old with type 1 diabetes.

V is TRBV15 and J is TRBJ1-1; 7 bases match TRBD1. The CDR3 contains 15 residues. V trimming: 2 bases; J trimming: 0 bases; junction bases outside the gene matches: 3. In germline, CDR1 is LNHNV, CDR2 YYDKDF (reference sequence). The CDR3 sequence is CATSRPTGLNTEAFF. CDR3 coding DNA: TGTGCCACCAGCAGACCGACAGGGCTGAACACTGAAGCTTTCTTT.

This CDR3 reads CASSSSGNSPLHF. CDR3 sequence (DNA): TGTGCCAGCAGTTCCAGTGGTAATTCACCCCTCCACTTT. The chain is built from TRBV6-5 and TRBJ1-6; D uncertain. Looked up from germline, CDR1 is MNHEY and CDR2 is SVGAGI. This CDR3 contains 13 residues. V gave up 4 bases and J gave up 6 bases, with 7 bases separating them.

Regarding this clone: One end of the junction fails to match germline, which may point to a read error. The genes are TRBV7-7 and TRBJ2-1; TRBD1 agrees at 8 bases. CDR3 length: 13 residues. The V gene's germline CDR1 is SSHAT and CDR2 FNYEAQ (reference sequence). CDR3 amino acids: CASSPQGASEQFF. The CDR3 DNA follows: TGTGCTAGCAGCCCGCAGGGGGCCAGTGAGCAGTTCTTC.

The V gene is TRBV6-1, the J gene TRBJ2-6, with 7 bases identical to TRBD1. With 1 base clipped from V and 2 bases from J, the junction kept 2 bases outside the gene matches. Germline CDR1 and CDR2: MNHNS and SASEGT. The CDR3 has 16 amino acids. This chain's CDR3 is CASSEGGGAGANVLTF. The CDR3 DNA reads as TGTGCCAGCAGTGAAGGAGGGGGCGCTGGGGCCAACGTCCTGACTTTC.

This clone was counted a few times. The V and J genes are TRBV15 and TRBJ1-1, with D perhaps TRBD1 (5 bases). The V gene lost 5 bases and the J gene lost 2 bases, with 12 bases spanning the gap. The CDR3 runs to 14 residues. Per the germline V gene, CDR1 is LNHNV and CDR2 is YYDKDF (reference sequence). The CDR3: CATSLRGVNTEAFF. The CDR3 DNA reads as TGTGCCACCAGCCTCCGGGGGGTTAACACTGAAGCTTTCTTT.

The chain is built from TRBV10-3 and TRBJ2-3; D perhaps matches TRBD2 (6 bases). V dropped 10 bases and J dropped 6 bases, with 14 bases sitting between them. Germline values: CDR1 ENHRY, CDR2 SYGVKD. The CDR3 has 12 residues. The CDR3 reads CATTGSGDTQYF. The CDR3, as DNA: TGTGCCACCACGGGCAGCGGGGATACGCAGTATTTT.

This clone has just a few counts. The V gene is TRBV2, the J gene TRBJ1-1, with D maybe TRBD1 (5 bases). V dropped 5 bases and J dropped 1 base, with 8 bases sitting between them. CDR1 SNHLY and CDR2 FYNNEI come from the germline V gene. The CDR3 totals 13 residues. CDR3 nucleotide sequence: TGTGCCAGCAGTTATCAGGGGAACACTGAAGCTTTCTTT. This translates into CASSYQGNTEAFF.

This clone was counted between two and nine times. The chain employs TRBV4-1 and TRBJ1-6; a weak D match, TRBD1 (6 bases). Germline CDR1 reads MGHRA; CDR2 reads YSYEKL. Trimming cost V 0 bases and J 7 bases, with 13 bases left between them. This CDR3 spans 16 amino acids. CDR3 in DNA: TGCGCCAGCAGCCAAGATTTAGGGGGGAGGAATTCACCCCTCCACTTT. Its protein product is CASSQDLGGRNSPLHF.

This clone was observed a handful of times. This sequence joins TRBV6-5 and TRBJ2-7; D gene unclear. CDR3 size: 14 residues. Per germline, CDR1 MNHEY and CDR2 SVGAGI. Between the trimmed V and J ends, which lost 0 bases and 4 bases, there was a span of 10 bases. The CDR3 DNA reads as TGTGCCAGCAGTTACTCGAACCCCAGGTACGAGCAGTACTTC. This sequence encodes CASSYSNPRYEQYF.

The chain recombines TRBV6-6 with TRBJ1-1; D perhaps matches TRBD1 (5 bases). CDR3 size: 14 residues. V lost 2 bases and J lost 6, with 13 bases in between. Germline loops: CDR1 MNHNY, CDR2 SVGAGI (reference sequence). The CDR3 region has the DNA TGTGCCAGCAGTTACAGGGGCGTCTGGGCTGAAGCTTTCTTT. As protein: CASSYRGVWAEAFF.

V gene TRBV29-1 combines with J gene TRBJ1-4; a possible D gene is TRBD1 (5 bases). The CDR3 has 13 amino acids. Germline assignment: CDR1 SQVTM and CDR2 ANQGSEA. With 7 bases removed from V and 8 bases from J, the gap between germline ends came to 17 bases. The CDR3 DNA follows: TGCAGCGGAACCGGGACCCACGGGGAAAAACTGTTTTTT. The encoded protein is CSGTGTHGEKLFF. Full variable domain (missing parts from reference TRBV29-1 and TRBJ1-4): SAVISQKPSRDICQRGTSLTIQCQVDSQVTMMFWYRQQPGQSLTLIATANQGSEATYESGFVIDKFPISRPNLTFSTLTVSNMSPEDSSIYLCSGTGTHGEKLFFGSGTQLSVL.

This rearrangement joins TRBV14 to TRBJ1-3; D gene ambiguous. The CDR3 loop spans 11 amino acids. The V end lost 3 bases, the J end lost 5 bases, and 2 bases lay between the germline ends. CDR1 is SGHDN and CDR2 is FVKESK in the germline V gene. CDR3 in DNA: TGTGCCAGCAGCCACCGAAACACCATATATTTT. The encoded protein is CASSHRNTIYF. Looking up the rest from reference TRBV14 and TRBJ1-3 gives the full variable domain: EAGVTQFPSHSVIEKGQTVTLRCDPISGHDNLYWYRRVMGKEIKFLLHFVKESKQDESGMPNNRFLAERTGGTYSTLKVQPAELEDSGVYFCASSHRNTIYFGEGSWLTVV.

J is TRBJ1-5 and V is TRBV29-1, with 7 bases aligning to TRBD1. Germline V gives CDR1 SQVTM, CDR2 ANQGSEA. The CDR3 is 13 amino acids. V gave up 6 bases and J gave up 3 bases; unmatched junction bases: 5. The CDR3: CSVRGDPNQPQHF. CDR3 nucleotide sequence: TGCAGCGTCAGGGGGGACCCCAATCAGCCCCAGCATTTT.

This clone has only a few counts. The CDR3 region is CAWSWGDRGEQYF. DNA of the CDR3: TGTGCCTGGTCCTGGGGGGACAGGGGCGAGCAGTACTTC. V gene TRBV30 combines with J gene TRBJ2-7, with TRBD1 matching over 10 bases. The V gene's germline CDR1 is GTSNPN and CDR2 SVGIG (reference sequence). CDR3 length: 13 residues. V lost 5 bases to trimming and J lost 6 bases; unmatched junction nucleotides: 7.

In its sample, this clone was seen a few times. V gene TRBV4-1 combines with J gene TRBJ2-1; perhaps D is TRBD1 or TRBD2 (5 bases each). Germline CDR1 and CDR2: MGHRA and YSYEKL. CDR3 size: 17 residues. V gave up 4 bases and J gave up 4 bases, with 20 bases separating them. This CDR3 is CASSLKFGASPYNEQFF. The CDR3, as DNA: TGCGCCAGCAGCCTCAAATTCGGGGCTAGCCCGTACAATGAGCAGTTCTTC.

This CDR3 reads CASRLSGDTEAFF. The CDR3 DNA is TGTGCCAGTAGACTGTCGGGGGACACTGAAGCTTTCTTT. The chain couples TRBV19 to TRBJ1-1, with a weak D call TRBD1 (5 bases). The germline gives CDR1 LNHDA, CDR2 SQIVND (reference sequence). Trimming removed 6 bases at V and 3 bases at J, with 11 bases between. The CDR3 consists of 13 residues.

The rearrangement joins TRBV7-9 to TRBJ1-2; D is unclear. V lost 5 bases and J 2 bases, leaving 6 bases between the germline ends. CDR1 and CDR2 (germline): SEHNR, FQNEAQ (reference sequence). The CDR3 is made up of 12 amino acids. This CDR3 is CASSPLNYGYTF. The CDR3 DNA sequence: TGTGCCAGCAGCCCTTTGAACTATGGCTACACCTTC.

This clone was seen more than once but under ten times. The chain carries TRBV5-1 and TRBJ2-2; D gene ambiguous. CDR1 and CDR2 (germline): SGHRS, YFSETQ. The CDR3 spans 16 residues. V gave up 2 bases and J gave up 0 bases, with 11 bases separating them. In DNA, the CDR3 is TGCGCCAGCAGCTTTTCTCTGGGATCGAACACCGGGGAGCTGTTTTTT. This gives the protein CASSFSLGSNTGELFF.

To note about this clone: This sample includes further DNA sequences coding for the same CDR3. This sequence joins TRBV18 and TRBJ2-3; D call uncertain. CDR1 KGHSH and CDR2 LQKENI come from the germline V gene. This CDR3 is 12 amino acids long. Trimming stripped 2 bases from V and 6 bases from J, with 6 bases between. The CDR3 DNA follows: TGTGCCAGCTCACCAGGGCAGGATACGCAGTATTTT. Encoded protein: CASSPGQDTQYF.

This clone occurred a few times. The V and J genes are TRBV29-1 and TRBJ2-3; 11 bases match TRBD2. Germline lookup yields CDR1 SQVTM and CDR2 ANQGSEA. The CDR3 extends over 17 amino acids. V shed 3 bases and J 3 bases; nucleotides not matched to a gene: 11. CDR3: CSVDSSQTSGATDTQYF. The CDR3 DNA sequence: TGCAGCGTTGATAGTTCCCAGACTAGCGGGGCTACAGATACGCAGTATTTT.

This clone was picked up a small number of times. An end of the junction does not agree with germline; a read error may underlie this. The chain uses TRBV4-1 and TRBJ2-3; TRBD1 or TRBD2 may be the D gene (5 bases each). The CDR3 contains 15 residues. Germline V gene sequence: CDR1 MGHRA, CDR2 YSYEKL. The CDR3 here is CASSLGGKGDQRVTF. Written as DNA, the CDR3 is TGCGCCAGCAGCCTTGGGGGAAAGGGAGATCAACGTGTAACTTTT.

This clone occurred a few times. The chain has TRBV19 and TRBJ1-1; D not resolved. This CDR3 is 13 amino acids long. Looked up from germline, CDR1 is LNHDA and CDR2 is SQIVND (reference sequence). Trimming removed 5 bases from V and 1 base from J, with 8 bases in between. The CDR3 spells CASSPQKNTEAFF. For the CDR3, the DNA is TGTGCCAGTAGTCCTCAGAAGAACACTGAAGCTTTCTTT.

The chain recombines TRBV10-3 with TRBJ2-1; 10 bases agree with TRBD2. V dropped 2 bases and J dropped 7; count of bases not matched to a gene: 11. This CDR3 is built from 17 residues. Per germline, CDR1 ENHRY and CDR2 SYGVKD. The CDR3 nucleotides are TGTGCCATCAGTGAGGCTAGCGGGGGCGCTGGGTGGAATGAGCAGTTCTTC. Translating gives CAISEASGGAGWNEQFF.

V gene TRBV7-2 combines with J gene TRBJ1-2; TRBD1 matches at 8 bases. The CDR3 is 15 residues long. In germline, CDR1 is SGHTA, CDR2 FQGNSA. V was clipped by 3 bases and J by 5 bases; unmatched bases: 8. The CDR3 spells CASSFDGRQGYGYTF. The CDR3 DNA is TGTGCCAGCAGCTTCGACGGCCGACAGGGGTATGGCTACACCTTC.

This chain's CDR3 is CSALRQGGSTF. The CDR3 nucleotides read TGCAGTGCTTTAAGACAGGGCGGGAGCACCTTC. The chain employs TRBV20-1 and TRBJ1-2, with 7 bases that match TRBD1. The germline gives CDR1 DFQATT, CDR2 SNEGSKA (reference sequence). Trimming cost V 5 bases and J 13 bases; bases outside gene matches: 10. This CDR3 is built from 11 residues.

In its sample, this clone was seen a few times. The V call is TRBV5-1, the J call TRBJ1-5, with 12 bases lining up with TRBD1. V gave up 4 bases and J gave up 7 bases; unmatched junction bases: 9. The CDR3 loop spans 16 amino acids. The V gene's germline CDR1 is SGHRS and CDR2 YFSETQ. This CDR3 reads CASSPGTGGFGQPQHF. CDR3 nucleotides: TGCGCCAGCAGCCCCGGGACAGGGGGCTTCGGGCAGCCCCAGCATTTT. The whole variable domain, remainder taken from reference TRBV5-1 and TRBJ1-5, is KAGVTQTPRYLIKTRGQQVTLSCSPISGHRSVSWYQQTPGQGLQFLFEYFSETQRNKGNFPGRFSGRQFSNSRSEMNVSTLELGDSALYLCASSPGTGGFGQPQHFGDGTRLSIL.

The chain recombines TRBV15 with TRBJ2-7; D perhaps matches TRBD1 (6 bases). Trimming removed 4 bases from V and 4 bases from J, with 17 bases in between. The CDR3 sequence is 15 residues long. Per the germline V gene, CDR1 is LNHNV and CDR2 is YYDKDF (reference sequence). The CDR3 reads CATSTSQGSAYEQYF. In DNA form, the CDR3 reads TGTGCCACCAGCACATCACAGGGTTCGGCTTACGAGCAGTACTTC.

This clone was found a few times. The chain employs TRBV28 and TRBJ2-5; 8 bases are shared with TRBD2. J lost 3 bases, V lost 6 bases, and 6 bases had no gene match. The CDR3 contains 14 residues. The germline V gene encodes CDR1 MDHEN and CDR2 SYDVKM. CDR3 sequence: CASRHIAGKETQYF. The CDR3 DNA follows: TGTGCCAGCAGGCACATAGCGGGAAAAGAGACCCAGTACTTC.